This TCR beta chain was sequenced during a study of blood T cell repertoires in COVID-19. For the study at large: Donors in the United States, Italy and Spain gave samples during acute or convalescent COVID-19. Sources were T cells, B-cell-depleted T cells, or PBMCs; the material itself was cDNA or gDNA.

From germline, CDR1 is SGDLS and CDR2 YYNGEE. The CDR3 has 14 amino acids. Trimming stripped 2 bases from V and 5 bases from J, with 10 bases between. Original analysis: Reference gene primers were amplified, and this amplification served to estimate nucleated cell counts. Profiling relied on immunoSEQ multiplex PCR, and the TCRdb table lists in-frame clones only, not all of them. For V, J and clone size, that table is used; D and trimming come from the DNA. This table holds 100,000 or so clones, 85% found once. Details on this clone: Other DNA sequences from this sample encode an identical CDR3 as well.

This chain uses TRBV9 with TRBJ1-4, with D tentatively TRBD1 (5 bases). This TCR was sampled from a man aged 50 or older with active or convalescent COVID-19. Sequencing was carried out using peripheral blood. In DNA form, the CDR3 reads TGTGCCAGCAGCGTGGGGCAGTTAAATGAAAAACTGTTTTTT. It is translated as CASSVGQLNEKLFF.